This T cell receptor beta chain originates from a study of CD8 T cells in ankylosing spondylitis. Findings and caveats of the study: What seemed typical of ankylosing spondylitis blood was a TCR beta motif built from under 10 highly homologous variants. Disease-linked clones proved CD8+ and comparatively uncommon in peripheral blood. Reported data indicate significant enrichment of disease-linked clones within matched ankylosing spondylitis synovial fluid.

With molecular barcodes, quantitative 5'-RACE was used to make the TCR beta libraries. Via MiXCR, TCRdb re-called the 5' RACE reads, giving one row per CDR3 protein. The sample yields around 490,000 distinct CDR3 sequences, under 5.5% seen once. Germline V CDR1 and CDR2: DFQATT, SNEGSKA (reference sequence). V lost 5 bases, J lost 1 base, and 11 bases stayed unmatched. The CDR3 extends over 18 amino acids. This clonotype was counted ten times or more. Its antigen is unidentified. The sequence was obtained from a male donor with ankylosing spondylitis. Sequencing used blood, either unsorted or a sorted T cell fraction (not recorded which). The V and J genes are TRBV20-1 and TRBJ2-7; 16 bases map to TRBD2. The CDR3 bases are TGCAGTGCTCCCCTAGGGACTAGCGGGGGGGCCCCGTCCTACGAGCAGTACTTC. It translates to CSAPLGTSGGAPSYEQYF.